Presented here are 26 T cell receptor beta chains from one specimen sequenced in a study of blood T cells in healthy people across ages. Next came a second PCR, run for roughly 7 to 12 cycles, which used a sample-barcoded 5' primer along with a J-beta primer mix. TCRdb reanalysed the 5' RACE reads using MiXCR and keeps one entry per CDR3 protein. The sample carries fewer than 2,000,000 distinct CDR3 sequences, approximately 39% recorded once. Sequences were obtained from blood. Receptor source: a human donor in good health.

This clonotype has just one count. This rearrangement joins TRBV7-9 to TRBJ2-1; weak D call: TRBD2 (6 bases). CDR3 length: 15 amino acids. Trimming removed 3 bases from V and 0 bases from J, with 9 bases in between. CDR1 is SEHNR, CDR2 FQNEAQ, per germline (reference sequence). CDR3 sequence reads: CASSFRGVSYNEQFF. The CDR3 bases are TGTGCCAGCAGCTTTCGCGGGGTCTCCTACAATGAGCAGTTCTTC.

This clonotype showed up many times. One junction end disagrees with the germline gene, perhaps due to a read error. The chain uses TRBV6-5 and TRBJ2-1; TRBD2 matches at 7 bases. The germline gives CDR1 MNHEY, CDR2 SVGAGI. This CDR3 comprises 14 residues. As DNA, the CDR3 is TGCGCCAGCAGCCCGGGGACTACGTACAATGAGCAGTTCTTC. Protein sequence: CASSPGTTYNEQFF.

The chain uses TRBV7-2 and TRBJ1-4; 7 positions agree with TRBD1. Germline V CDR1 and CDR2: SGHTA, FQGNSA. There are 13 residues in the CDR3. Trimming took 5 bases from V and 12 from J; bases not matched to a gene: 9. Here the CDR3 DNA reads TGTGCCAGCAGCCCGCAAATCACAGGGGAACTGTTTTTT. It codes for CASSPQITGELFF.

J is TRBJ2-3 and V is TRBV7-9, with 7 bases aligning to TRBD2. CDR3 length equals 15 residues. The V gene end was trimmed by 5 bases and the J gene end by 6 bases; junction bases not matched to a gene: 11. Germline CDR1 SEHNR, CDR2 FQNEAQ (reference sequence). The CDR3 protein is CASSPGLGGEDTQYF. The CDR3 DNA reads TGTGCCAGCAGCCCCGGCCTTGGGGGGGAGGATACGCAGTATTTT.

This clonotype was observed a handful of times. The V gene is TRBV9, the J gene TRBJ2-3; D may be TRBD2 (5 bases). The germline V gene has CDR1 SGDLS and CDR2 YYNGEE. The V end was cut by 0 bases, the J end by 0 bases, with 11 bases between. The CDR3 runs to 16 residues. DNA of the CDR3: TGTGCCAGCAGCGTAGCTTCGGGGTCTAGCACAGATACGCAGTATTTT. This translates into CASSVASGSSTDTQYF.

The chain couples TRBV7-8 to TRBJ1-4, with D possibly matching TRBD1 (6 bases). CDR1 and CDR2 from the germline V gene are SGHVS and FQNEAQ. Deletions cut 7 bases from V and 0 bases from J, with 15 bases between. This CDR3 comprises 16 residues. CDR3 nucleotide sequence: TGTGCCAGCAACTCTCAGGGGTCTGCAACTAATGAAAAACTGTTTTTT. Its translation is CASNSQGSATNEKLFF.

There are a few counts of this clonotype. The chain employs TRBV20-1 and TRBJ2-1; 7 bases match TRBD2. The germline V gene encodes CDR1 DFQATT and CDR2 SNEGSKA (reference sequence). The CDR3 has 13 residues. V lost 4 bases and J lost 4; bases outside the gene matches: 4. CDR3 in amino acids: CSATGGLYNEQFF. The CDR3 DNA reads TGCAGTGCTACGGGGGGATTATACAATGAGCAGTTCTTC.

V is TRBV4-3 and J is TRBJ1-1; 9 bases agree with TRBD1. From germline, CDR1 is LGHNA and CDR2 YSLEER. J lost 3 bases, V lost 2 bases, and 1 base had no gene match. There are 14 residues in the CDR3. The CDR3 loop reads CASSQWTGDTEAFF. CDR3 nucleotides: TGCGCCAGCAGCCAATGGACAGGGGACACTGAAGCTTTCTTT.

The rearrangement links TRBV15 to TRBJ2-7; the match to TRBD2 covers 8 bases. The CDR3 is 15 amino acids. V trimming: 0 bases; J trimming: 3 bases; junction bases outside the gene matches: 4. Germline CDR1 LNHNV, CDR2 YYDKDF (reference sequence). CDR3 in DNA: TGTGCCACCAGCAGAGATTTTGGGACTAGCTACGAGCAGTACTTC. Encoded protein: CATSRDFGTSYEQYF.

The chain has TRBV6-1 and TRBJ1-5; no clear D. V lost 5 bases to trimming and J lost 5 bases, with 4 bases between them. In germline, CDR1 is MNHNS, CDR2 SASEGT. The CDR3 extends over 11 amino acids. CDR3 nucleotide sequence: TGTGCCAGCAGTAACTATCAGCCCCAGCATTTT. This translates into CASSNYQPQHF.

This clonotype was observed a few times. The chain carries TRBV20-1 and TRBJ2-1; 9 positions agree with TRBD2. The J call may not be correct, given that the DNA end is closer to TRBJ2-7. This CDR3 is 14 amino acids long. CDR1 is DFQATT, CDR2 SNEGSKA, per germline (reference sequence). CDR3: CSVISGGSYNEQYF. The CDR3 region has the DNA TGCAGTGTTATTAGCGGGGGCTCCTACAATGAGCAGTACTTC.

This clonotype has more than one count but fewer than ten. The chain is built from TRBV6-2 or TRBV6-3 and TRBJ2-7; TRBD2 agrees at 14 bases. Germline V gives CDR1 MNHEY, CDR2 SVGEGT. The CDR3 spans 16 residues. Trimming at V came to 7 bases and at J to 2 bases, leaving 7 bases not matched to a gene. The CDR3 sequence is CASTGLAGGGTYEQYF. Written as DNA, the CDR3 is TGTGCCAGCACCGGACTAGCGGGGGGAGGTACCTACGAGCAGTACTTC.

The CDR3 loop is CASSMDRLHEQYF. The DNA of the CDR3 is TGTGCCAGCAGTATGGACAGGCTACACGAGCAGTACTTC. The genes are TRBV28 and TRBJ2-7; 7 nucleotides agree with TRBD1. This CDR3 comprises 13 residues. After removal of 5 bases from V and 5 bases from J, the junction contained 6 bases not matched to a gene. Germline CDR1 reads MDHEN; CDR2 reads SYDVKM.

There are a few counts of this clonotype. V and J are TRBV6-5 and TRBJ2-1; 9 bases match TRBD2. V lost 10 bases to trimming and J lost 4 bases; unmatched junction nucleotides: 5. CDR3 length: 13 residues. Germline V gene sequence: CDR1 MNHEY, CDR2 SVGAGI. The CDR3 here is CAIAGGPYNEQFF. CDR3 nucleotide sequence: TGTGCCATCGCGGGGGGGCCATACAATGAGCAGTTCTTC.

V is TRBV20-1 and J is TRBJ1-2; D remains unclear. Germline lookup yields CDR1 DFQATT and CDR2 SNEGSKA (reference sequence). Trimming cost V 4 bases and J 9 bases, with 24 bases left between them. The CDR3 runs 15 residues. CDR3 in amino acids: CSATLQGRGWYRYTF. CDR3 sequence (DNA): TGCAGTGCTACCCTACAAGGCCGCGGGTGGTATCGCTACACCTTC.

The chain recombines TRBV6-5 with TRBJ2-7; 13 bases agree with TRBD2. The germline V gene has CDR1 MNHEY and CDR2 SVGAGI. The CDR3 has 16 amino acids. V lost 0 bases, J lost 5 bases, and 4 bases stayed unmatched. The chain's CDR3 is CASSYSRLAGGDEQYF. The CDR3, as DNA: TGTGCCAGCAGTTACTCGAGACTAGCGGGGGGAGACGAGCAGTACTTC.

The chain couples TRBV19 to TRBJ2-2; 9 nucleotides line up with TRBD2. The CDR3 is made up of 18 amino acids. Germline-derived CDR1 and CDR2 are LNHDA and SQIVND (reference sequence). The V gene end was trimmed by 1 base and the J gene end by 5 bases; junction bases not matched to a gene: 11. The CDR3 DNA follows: TGTGCCAGTAGTATAGGTCCCCCAGCGGGGGGTCGAACCGGGGAGCTGTTTTTT. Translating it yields CASSIGPPAGGRTGELFF.

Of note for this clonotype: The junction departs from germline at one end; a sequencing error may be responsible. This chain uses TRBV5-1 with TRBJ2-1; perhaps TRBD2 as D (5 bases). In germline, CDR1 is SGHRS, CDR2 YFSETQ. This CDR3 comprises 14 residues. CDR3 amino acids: CASSLTTTYNEQFF. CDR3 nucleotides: TGCGCTAGCAGCCTGACTACTACCTACAATGAGCAGTTCTTC.

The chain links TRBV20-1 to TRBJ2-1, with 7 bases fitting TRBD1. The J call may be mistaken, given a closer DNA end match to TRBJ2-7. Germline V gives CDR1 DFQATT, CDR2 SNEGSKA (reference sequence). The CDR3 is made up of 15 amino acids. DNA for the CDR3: TGCAGTGCCAACGAGGGGGCTAGCTCCTACAATGAGCAGTACTTC. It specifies CSANEGASSYNEQYF.

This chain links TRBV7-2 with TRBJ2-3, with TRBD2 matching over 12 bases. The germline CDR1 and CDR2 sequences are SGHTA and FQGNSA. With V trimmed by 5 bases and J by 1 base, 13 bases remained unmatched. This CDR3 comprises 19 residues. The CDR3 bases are TGTGCCAGCAGCCCTAGCGGGGGGGCCTCGGGTTTTGGCACAGATACGCAGTATTTT. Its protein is CASSPSGGASGFGTDTQYF. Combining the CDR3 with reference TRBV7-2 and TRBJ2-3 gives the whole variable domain GAGVSQSPSNKVTEKGKDVELRCDPISGHTALYWYRQSLGQGLEFLIYFQGNSAPDKSGLPSDRFSAERTGGSVSTLTIQRTQQEDSAVYLCASSPSGGASGFGTDTQYFGPGTRLTVL.

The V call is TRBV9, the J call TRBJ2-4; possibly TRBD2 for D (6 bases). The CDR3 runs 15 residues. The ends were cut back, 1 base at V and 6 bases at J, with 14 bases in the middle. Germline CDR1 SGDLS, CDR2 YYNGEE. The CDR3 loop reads CASSVRGEAGNIQYF. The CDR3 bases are TGTGCCAGCAGCGTAAGAGGGGAGGCTGGAAACATTCAGTACTTC.

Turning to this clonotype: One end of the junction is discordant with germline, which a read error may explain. CDR3 loop: CAGSLSSAETQYF. In DNA form, the CDR3 reads TGTGCCGGCAGTTTAAGCAGTGCGGAGACCCAGTACTTC. The rearrangement links TRBV28 to TRBJ2-5; D is ambiguous. CDR1 is MDHEN and CDR2 is SYDVKM in the germline V gene. The CDR3 length is 13 residues.

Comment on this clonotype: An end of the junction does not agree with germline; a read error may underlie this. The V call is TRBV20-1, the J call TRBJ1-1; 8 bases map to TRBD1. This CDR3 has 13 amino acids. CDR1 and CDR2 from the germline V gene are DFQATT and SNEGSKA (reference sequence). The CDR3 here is CSASSAGGSEAFF. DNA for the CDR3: TGCAGCGCTAGTTCGGCAGGGGGCTCTGAAGCTTTCTTT.

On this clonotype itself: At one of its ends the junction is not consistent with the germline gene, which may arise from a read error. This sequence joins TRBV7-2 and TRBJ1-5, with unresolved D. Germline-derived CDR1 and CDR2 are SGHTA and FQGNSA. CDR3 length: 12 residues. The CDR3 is CASSPGNPPQHF. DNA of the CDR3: TGTGCCAGCAGCCCCGGGAATCCGCCCCAGCATTTT.

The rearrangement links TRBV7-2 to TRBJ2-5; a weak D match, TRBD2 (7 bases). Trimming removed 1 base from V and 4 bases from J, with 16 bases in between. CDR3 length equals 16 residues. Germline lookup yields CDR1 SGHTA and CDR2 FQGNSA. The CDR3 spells CASSLGRGASGETQYF. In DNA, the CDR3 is TGTGCCAGCAGCTTAGGACGGGGGGCCAGTGGAGAGACCCAGTACTTC. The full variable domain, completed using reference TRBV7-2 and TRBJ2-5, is GAGVSQSPSNKVTEKGKDVELRCDPISGHTALYWYRQSLGQGLEFLIYFQGNSAPDKSGLPSDRFSAERTGGSVSTLTIQRTQQEDSAVYLCASSLGRGASGETQYFGPGTRLLVL.

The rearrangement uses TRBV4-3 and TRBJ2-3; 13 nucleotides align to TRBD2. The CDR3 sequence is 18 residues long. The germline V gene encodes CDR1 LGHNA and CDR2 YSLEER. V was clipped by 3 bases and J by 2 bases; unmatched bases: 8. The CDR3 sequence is CASSQELLAGGHTDTQYF. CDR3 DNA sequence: TGCGCCAGCAGCCAGGAACTACTAGCGGGGGGGCACACAGATACGCAGTATTTT.